The present T cell receptor beta chain was sequenced within a study of cytomegalovirus exposure and HLA in healthy donors. Overall study context: Earlier findings included approximately 120 million unique TCR beta sequences obtained from about 170 million T cells.

General study results and limits: CMV serostatus was the sole immune exposure information available. Accurate HLA-A and HLA-B prediction from TCR beta sequences was reported for most subjects.

Primers for the PCR totalled 60 Vbeta and 13 Jbeta. The assay was immunoSEQ multiplex PCR, and TCRdb's table has in-frame clones only and misses some. The sample contains roughly 120,000 clones, less than 85% of which appear only once. Notes on this clone: The target antigen is unknown.

The specimen was PBMCs. The TCR originated in a man aged 45-60 years in good health and CMV-seropositive.

This CDR3 reads CASSLRSTYEQYF. The DNA of the CDR3 is TGTGCCAGCAGTTTACGCAGTACCTACGAGCAGTACTTC. The gene calls are TRBV27 and TRBJ2-7; D gene uncertain. Germline assignment: CDR1 MNHEY and CDR2 SMNVEV (reference sequence). Between the trimmed V and J ends, which lost 2 bases and 2 bases, there was a span of 7 bases. The CDR3 spans 13 residues.